Below, one T cell receptor beta chain is given with its context. The data were obtained in a study of a mutant IDH1 vaccine in newly diagnosed glioma. The overall study: Treated patients had a mean age of 40.4 years and a 62.5% male, approximately 38% female split.

The germline V and J ends were trimmed by 0 bases and 6 bases, with 14 bases remaining between them. The CDR3 loop spans 15 amino acids. Per germline, CDR1 SGDLS and CDR2 YYNGEE. As for time point: baseline, week 1 (first vaccination visit). This sample's treatment: pre-vaccination baseline after standard-of-care therapy. Clones were read by immunoSEQ multiplex PCR, and TCRdb kept only the in-frame ones, dropping some. Among some 100,000 clones listed, roughly four fifths were seen once. The sample was PBMCs, taken from a glioma patient treated with radiotherapy, temozolomide or both. The chain couples TRBV9 to TRBJ2-3; D perhaps matches TRBD2 (6 bases). This TCR was recovered from a woman aged 50 to 60 with glioma. The CDR3 nucleotides are TGTGCCAGCAGCGTAGCGGGGGTAGCTCCTGATACGCAGTATTTT. Translation gives CASSVAGVAPDTQYF.